The 32 T cell receptor beta chains below were found in one sample sequenced in a study of shared clonotypes between healthy human individuals (dated by TCRdb to 2019 to 2021). CD8 naive samples were CD45RO-negative cells positively selected for CCR7, giving a CD45RA+CCR7+ population that excluded TemRA cells. Library creation used the immunoSEQ multiplex PCR assay. The table was pulled from immuneACCESS by TCRdb, which kept in-frame rearrangements only. Such tables lose some clones; where checked, under half of the loss comes from unresolved V genes, and the rest has no known cause. The sample profile shows about 2,200,000 clones; more than 85% of them were found once. Of the sample, over 1.5% is held by the ten largest clones. What was sequenced was naive CD8+ T cells from PBMCs. Reading the label with the study, this specimen's cell subset or site is: CD45RA+CCR7+. Every receptor here comes from a man aged 18 to 35 in good health. Some clones in this sample may be carry-over from other donors' samples.

The rearrangement joins TRBV6-5 to TRBJ1-4; 7 nucleotides align to TRBD1. Per germline, CDR1 MNHEY and CDR2 SVGAGI. V lost 0 bases, J lost 7 bases, and 2 bases stayed unmatched. CDR3 length: 14 amino acids. CDR3: CASSYSQGVEKLFF. The CDR3 region has the DNA TGTGCCAGCAGTTACTCCCAGGGGGTTGAAAAACTGTTTTTT.

The CDR3 DNA reads TGCGCCAGCAGTGAAGGGAAACCAAAACCGGGACAGAGAACCACCTACGAGCAGTACTTC. Its protein product is CASSEGKPKPGQRTTYEQYF. V and J are TRBV10-1 and TRBJ2-7; 7 bases align to TRBD1. The CDR3 is 20 amino acids. In germline, CDR1 is WNHNN, CDR2 SYGVQD (reference sequence). V trimming: 3 bases; J trimming: 2 bases; junction bases outside the gene matches: 22.

The V call is TRBV27, the J call TRBJ2-1; 10 bases agree with TRBD2. The CDR3 has 13 amino acids. V lost 2 bases, J lost 9 bases, and 1 base stayed unmatched. Germline V gene lookup returns CDR1 MNHEY and CDR2 SMNVEV (reference sequence). The CDR3 sequence is CASSLLAGAEQFF. For the CDR3, the DNA is TGTGCCAGCAGTTTACTAGCGGGAGCTGAGCAGTTCTTC.

The chain joins TRBV2 to TRBJ2-2; a weak D match, TRBD1 (6 bases). V lost 9 bases to trimming and J lost 4 bases, with 18 bases between them. This CDR3 spans 15 amino acids. Germline assignment: CDR1 SNHLY and CDR2 FYNNEI. CDR3 bases: TGTGCCAGTTCCCCCGGGGTAGGGGGCACCGGGGAGCTGTTTTTT. Translation: CASSPGVGGTGELFF.

The V call is TRBV5-5, the J call TRBJ2-7; 11 bases agree with TRBD2. This CDR3 region has 18 residues. With 4 bases clipped from V and 6 bases from J, the junction kept 18 bases outside the gene matches. The V gene's germline CDR1 is SGHKS and CDR2 YYEKEE (reference sequence). Here the CDR3 DNA reads TGTGCCAGCAGCCTCGTTGCCAATAGCGGGAGGGCCTATCGCGAGCAGTACTTC. This translates into CASSLVANSGRAYREQYF.

This clone occurred a few times. V is TRBV19 and J is TRBJ1-4; D is unresolved. The V end was cut by 3 bases, the J end by 3 bases, with 11 bases between. The CDR3 runs to 15 residues. Per germline, CDR1 LNHDA and CDR2 SQIVND (reference sequence). The CDR3 region has the DNA TGTGCCAGTAGTATTTGGAGGATCCCTAATGAAAAACTGTTTTTT. This gives the protein CASSIWRIPNEKLFF.

In this sample, this clone turned up once. The rearrangement joins TRBV28 to TRBJ2-7; D possibly corresponds to TRBD2 (6 bases). Germline values: CDR1 MDHEN, CDR2 SYDVKM. With 3 bases removed from V and 7 bases from J, the gap between germline ends came to 16 bases. This CDR3 has 14 amino acids. The CDR3, as DNA: TGTGCCAGCAGTTTGCTGCCGGGAGCCTTGGAGCAGTACTTC. This sequence encodes CASSLLPGALEQYF.

This chain joins TRBV27 and TRBJ2-3; 8 bases align to TRBD2. J lost 1 base, V lost 4 bases, and 7 bases had no gene match. This CDR3 spans 16 amino acids. Germline loops: CDR1 MNHEY, CDR2 SMNVEV (reference sequence). Here the CDR3 reads CASSSKVREGTDTQYF. The CDR3 DNA reads as TGTGCCAGCAGTTCAAAGGTGCGGGAGGGCACAGATACGCAGTATTTT.

The gene calls are TRBV2 and TRBJ2-7; 9 nucleotides match TRBD1. Trimming took 11 bases from V and 5 from J; bases not matched to a gene: 10. Germline CDR1 reads SNHLY; CDR2 reads FYNNEI. This CDR3 is 13 amino acids long. The CDR3 DNA sequence: TGTGCCGGTATCCGGGACAGGGTGGACGAGCAGTACTTC. Translating gives CAGIRDRVDEQYF.

The J gene is TRBJ2-2, the V gene TRBV9; D perhaps matches TRBD2 (6 bases). CDR3 length equals 15 residues. Germline CDR1 is SGDLS and CDR2 is YYNGEE. V was cut by 3 bases and J by 6 bases, with 15 bases left in between. The chain's CDR3 is CASSDGTLYSGELFF. CDR3 bases: TGTGCCAGCAGCGACGGGACTCTCTACTCCGGGGAGCTGTTTTTT.

The V and J genes are TRBV10-3 and TRBJ2-1; TRBD2 matches 10 bases. V lost 0 bases and J lost 7; bases outside the gene matches: 3. This CDR3 is built from 15 residues. CDR1 is ENHRY and CDR2 is SYGVKD in the germline V gene. This CDR3 is CAISESLAGENEQFF. The CDR3 DNA reads TGTGCCATCAGTGAGTCTCTAGCGGGAGAGAATGAGCAGTTCTTC.

This clone came up once. The V gene is TRBV11-2, the J gene TRBJ1-1; D ambiguous. Germline values: CDR1 SGHAT, CDR2 FQNNGV. The length of the CDR3 is 14 residues. V dropped 1 base and J dropped 2 bases, with 8 bases sitting between them. This CDR3 reads CASSLAPENTEAFF. The DNA of the CDR3 is TGTGCCAGCAGCTTAGCTCCGGAAAACACTGAAGCTTTCTTT.

The gene calls are TRBV11-3 and TRBJ2-3; 7 positions agree with TRBD2. CDR3 size: 13 residues. The junction had 3 bases not matched to a gene; V was cut back by 6 bases and J by 3 bases. From germline, CDR1 is SGHNT and CDR2 YENEEA. The CDR3 loop is CASRGGGTDTQYF. In nucleotides, the CDR3 is TGTGCCAGCAGGGGCGGGGGAACAGATACGCAGTATTTT.

V and J are TRBV28 and TRBJ2-1; 7 positions agree with TRBD2. This CDR3 region has 15 residues. V shed 4 bases, J shed 5 bases, and the junction held 8 bases outside the gene matches. Germline V CDR1 and CDR2: MDHEN, SYDVKM. The DNA for the CDR3 is TGTGCCAGCAGTTCTCGGCGGGAGCCCCACAATGAGCAGTTCTTC. Translating gives CASSSRREPHNEQFF.

This sequence joins TRBV7-9 and TRBJ2-1; 12 nucleotides line up with TRBD2. This CDR3 is 17 amino acids long. The germline V gene has CDR1 SEHNR and CDR2 FQNEAQ (reference sequence). V was clipped by 4 bases and J by 6 bases; unmatched bases: 10. As DNA, the CDR3 is TGTGCCAGCAGCTCGGGACTAGCGGGTCCGGGCCCCAATGAGCAGTTCTTC. It specifies CASSSGLAGPGPNEQFF. The variable domain in full, with the rest retrieved from reference TRBV7-9 and TRBJ2-1, is DTGVSQNPRHKITKRGQNVTFRCDPISEHNRLYWYRQTLGQGPEFLTYFQNEAQLEKSRLLSDRFSAERPKGSFSTLEIQRTEQGDSAMYLCASSSGLAGPGPNEQFFGPGTRLTVL.

The chain joins TRBV29-1 to TRBJ2-5, with 9 nucleotides matching TRBD2. Per germline, CDR1 SQVTM and CDR2 ANQGSEA. This CDR3 region has 14 residues. Written as DNA, the CDR3 is TGCGGTGCGCAACTGGGGCGGGAGGGGTGGACCCAGTACTTC. Amino acids: CGAQLGREGWTQYF.

V is TRBV9 and J is TRBJ1-3, with D unresolved. Looked up from germline, CDR1 is SGDLS and CDR2 is YYNGEE. The CDR3 contains 16 residues. The ends were cut back, 4 bases at V and 3 bases at J, with 17 bases in the middle. As DNA, the CDR3 is TGTGCCAGCAGCCCCCACCCCGTACAAGATGGAAACACCATATATTTT. Protein: CASSPHPVQDGNTIYF.

The chain uses TRBV11-2 and TRBJ2-1; D might be TRBD2 (5 bases). The V gene's germline CDR1 is SGHAT and CDR2 FQNNGV. V lost 1 base and J 7 bases, leaving 17 bases between the germline ends. This CDR3 region has 16 residues. Here the CDR3 reads CASSLGAGTLRNEQFF. CDR3 coding DNA: TGTGCCAGCAGCTTAGGGGCGGGTACTCTCCGGAATGAGCAGTTCTTC.

This clone occurred once. Other DNA variants within this sample encode the same CDR3. The chain has TRBV28 and TRBJ2-2; TRBD1 agrees at 7 bases. CDR3 length equals 14 residues. Germline assignment: CDR1 MDHEN and CDR2 SYDVKM. V lost 5 bases and J lost 4; bases outside the gene matches: 4. The CDR3 loop reads CASSRTGGTGELFF. CDR3 nucleotide sequence: TGTGCCAGCAGTAGGACAGGTGGCACCGGGGAGCTGTTTTTT.

As regards this clone: A clone one base away is much larger, so this may be a read error. The same CDR3 also results from other DNA sequences found in this sample. V gene TRBV11-1 combines with J gene TRBJ2-7; no clear D. Trimming stripped 3 bases from V and 0 bases from J, with 0 bases between. Germline V lookup: CDR1 SGHAT, CDR2 FQDESV (reference sequence). CDR3 length equals 11 residues. The CDR3 nucleotides are TGTGCCAGCAGCTTCTCCTACGAGCAGTACTTC. Amino acids: CASSFSYEQYF.

The V gene is TRBV6-6, the J gene TRBJ2-3, with 8 positions matching TRBD2. Trimming removed 0 bases from V and 0 bases from J; junction bases left unmatched: 2. Germline V gives CDR1 MNHNY, CDR2 SVGAGI (reference sequence). CDR3 length: 16 amino acids. CDR3 loop: CASSYSRGGSTDTQYF. CDR3 in DNA: TGTGCCAGCAGTTACTCTCGGGGGGGCAGCACAGATACGCAGTATTTT.

Concerning this clone: The same CDR3 also results from other DNA sequences found in this sample. This rearrangement joins TRBV30 to TRBJ2-7; D gene ambiguous. CDR1 and CDR2 (germline): GTSNPN, SVGIG (reference sequence). CDR3 length equals 12 residues. V was shortened by 0 bases and J by 3 bases, with 6 bases between the two germline ends. The CDR3 sequence: CAWSVSSYEQYF. The DNA of the CDR3 is TGTGCCTGGAGTGTAAGCAGCTACGAGCAGTACTTC.

The chain joins TRBV6-5 to TRBJ2-1; D unresolved. Germline V gene lookup returns CDR1 MNHEY and CDR2 SVGAGI. The CDR3 is 13 amino acids. V lost 0 bases to trimming and J lost 8 bases, with 8 bases between them. The CDR3 bases are TGTGCCAGCAGTTACTCGATAGCCTATGAGCAGTTCTTC. Translated, it gives CASSYSIAYEQFF.

The rearrangement joins TRBV20-1 to TRBJ1-1, with D unclear. The CDR3 covers 11 residues. V dropped 0 bases and J dropped 10 bases, with 9 bases sitting between them. Per the germline V gene, CDR1 is DFQATT and CDR2 is SNEGSKA (reference sequence). The CDR3 DNA is TGCAGTGCTAGAGATCTCTTAGGAGCTTTCTTT. It codes for CSARDLLGAFF.

Comment on this clone: This sample includes further DNA sequences coding for the same CDR3. The J gene is TRBJ1-1, the V gene TRBV28; D not certain. Trimming cost V 1 base and J 2 bases, with 8 bases left between them. The length of the CDR3 is 14 residues. Germline CDR1 reads MDHEN; CDR2 reads SYDVKM. The DNA for the CDR3 is TGTGCCAGCAGTTTATCGCGCGGTAACACTGAAGCTTTCTTT. The encoded protein is CASSLSRGNTEAFF.

V and J are TRBV5-1 and TRBJ2-1, with D possibly TRBD1 on 6 matching bases. Trimming took off 4 bases at V and 0 bases at J, with 20 bases between the two ends. The CDR3 loop spans 18 amino acids. The germline V gene encodes CDR1 SGHRS and CDR2 YFSETQ. As DNA, the CDR3 is TGCGCCAGCAGCCCAGTTCTCGGACAGCTTAGCTCCTACAATGAGCAGTTCTTC. Its protein product is CASSPVLGQLSSYNEQFF. The full variable domain, with the rest looked up from reference TRBV5-1 and TRBJ2-1, is KAGVTQTPRYLIKTRGQQVTLSCSPISGHRSVSWYQQTPGQGLQFLFEYFSETQRNKGNFPGRFSGRQFSNSRSEMNVSTLELGDSALYLCASSPVLGQLSSYNEQFFGPGTRLTVL.

The chain couples TRBV27 to TRBJ2-1, with D possibly called TRBD1 or TRBD2 (5 bases each). This CDR3 spans 15 amino acids. The V end lost 9 bases, the J end lost 0 bases, and 15 bases lay between the germline ends. Germline CDR1 MNHEY, CDR2 SMNVEV (reference sequence). The CDR3 DNA sequence: TGTGCCAGTTCATCGGGGACGAGCTCCTACAATGAGCAGTTCTTC. Its protein is CASSSGTSSYNEQFF.

The chain employs TRBV29-1 and TRBJ2-7; D is perhaps TRBD2 (5 bases). V was trimmed by 6 bases and J by 0 bases, leaving 12 bases between them. The CDR3 covers 13 residues. Per the germline V gene, CDR1 is SQVTM and CDR2 is ANQGSEA. The CDR3 here is CSVGDGNSYEQYF. In DNA form, the CDR3 reads TGCAGCGTCGGGGATGGAAACTCCTACGAGCAGTACTTC.

The genes are TRBV19 and TRBJ1-3, with TRBD1 as a possible D gene (6 bases). The CDR3 runs to 15 residues. From germline, CDR1 is LNHDA and CDR2 SQIVND (reference sequence). V was shortened by 8 bases and J by 0 bases, with 14 bases between the two germline ends. The CDR3 DNA follows: TGTGCCAGTGCCCCGGGACACATCTCTGGAAACACCATATATTTT. This codes for CASAPGHISGNTIYF. The full variable domain, with the rest looked up from reference TRBV19 and TRBJ1-3, is DGGITQSPKYLFRKEGQNVTLSCEQNLNHDAMYWYRQDPGQGLRLIYYSQIVNDFQKGDIAEGYSVSREKKESFPLTVTSAQKNPTAFYLCASAPGHISGNTIYFGEGSWLTVV.

CDR3 sequence (DNA): TGTGCCAGCAGTTACTCGATCACGGGAGGCTCAGATACGCAGTATTTT. Amino acids: CASSYSITGGSDTQYF. This chain joins TRBV6-5 and TRBJ2-3, with 7 bases lining up with TRBD2. This CDR3 is 16 amino acids long. After removal of 0 bases from V and 4 bases from J, the junction contained 7 bases not matched to a gene. Per the germline V gene, CDR1 is MNHEY and CDR2 is SVGAGI.

The CDR3 spells CASTSPSQIKAGELFF. The CDR3 nucleotides are TGTGCCAGCACCTCACCCTCACAGATTAAGGCCGGGGAGCTGTTTTTT. This sequence joins TRBV28 and TRBJ2-2; D gene unclear. Trimming cost V 7 bases and J 6 bases, with 21 bases left between them. Germline-derived CDR1 and CDR2 are MDHEN and SYDVKM. This CDR3 comprises 16 residues.

The genes are TRBV29-1 and TRBJ2-5, with D perhaps TRBD1 (6 bases). Germline V gene sequence: CDR1 SQVTM, CDR2 ANQGSEA. The CDR3 runs to 15 residues. V was clipped by 6 bases and J by 2 bases, with 19 bases between them. CDR3 sequence reads: CSVGATGRVQETQYF. The CDR3 bases are TGCAGCGTGGGGGCCACTGGGCGGGTTCAAGAGACCCAGTACTTC.